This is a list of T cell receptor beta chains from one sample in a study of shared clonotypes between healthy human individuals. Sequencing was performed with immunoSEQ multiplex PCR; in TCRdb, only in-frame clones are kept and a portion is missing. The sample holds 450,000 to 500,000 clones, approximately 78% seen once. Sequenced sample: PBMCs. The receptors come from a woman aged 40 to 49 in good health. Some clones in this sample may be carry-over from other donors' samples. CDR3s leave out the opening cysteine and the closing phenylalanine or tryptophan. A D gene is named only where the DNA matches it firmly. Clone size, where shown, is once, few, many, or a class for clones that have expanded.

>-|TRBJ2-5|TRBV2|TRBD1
ATGQGRTETQY
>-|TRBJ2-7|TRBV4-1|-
ASSQGFNYEQY
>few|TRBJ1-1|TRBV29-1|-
SAATGMNTEAF
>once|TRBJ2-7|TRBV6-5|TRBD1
ASSVGTATYEQY
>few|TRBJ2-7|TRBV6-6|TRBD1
ASSYSMGQKPYEQY
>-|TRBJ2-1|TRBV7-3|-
ASSLNPSSYNEQF
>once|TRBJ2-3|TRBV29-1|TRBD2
SATTSGAPTDTQY
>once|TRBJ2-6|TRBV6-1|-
ASSRNSGANVLT
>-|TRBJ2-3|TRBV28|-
ASSFWGTSTDTQY
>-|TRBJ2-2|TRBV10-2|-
ASSVNPRSGELF
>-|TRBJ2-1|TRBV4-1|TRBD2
ASSQDIFAGVHNEQF
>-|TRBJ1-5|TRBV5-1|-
ASSLRGEIGQPQH
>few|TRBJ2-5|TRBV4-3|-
ASSQGQTWGGETQY
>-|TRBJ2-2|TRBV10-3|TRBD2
AISETGTSGEVGELF
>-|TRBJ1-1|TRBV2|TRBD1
ASEVDRGDTEAF
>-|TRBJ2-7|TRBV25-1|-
ASTGTGASYEQY
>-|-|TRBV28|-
ASSDPGHTPFYEQY
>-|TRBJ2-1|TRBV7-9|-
ASKLDSWNDEQF
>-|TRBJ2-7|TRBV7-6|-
ASGSGYEQY
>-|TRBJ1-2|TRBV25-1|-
ASSPPGFYGYT
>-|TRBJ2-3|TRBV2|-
ASKGGRAADTQY
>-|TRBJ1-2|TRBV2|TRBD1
ASSGDSYGYT
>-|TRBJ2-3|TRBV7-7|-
ASSFGGGRGTDTQY
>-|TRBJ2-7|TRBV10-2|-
ASSVGRPLIEQY
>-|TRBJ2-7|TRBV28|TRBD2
ASRRGGDGSYEQY
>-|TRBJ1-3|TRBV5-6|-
ASSVQGLGTIY
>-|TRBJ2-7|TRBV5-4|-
ASSLDGWVYEQY
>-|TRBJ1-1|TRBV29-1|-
SVEDPGLLGSEAF
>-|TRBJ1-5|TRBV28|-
ASSLGSQPQH
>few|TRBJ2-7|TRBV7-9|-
ASSFLSGGEQY
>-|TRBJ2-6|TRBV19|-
ASRSSGANVLT
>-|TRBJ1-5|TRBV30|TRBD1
AWRGTGWGNQPQH
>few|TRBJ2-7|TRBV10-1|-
ASSESGYEQY
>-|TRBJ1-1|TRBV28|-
ASSLFGRGTEAF
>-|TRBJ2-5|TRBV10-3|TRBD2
AINEREGPQY
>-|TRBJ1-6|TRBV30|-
AWSSGRAASPLH
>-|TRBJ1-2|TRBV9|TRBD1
ASSVARDSIGDGYT
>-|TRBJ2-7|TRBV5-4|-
ASSITGTPPYEQY
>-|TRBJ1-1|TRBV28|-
ASSFRTEAF
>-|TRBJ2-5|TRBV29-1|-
SVDSGRTGETQY
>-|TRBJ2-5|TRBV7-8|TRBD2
ASSPRTSRETQY
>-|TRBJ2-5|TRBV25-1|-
ASSESRDQETQY
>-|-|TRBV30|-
AWIVGPPYEQY